This T cell receptor beta chain was documented in a study of T cell responses to AZD1222 COVID-19 vaccine (dated by TCRdb to the early 2020s). Study-wide context: AZD1222 recipients with second doses at about 4 weeks or about 12 weeks were pooled, because spike-specific TCR depth and breadth did not differ between schedules. A total of 230 to 250 trial participants underwent TCR sequencing, of whom 207 received two doses of AZD1222 and approximately 25 received two doses of the MenACWY control vaccine. Trial participants were enrolled by age into subgroups of 18-55, 56-69 and 70-plus years, and approximately 150, 30 and 60 TCR-sequenced participants, respectively, were included in these subgroups.

Study-level results and caveats: After two AZD1222 doses, both the breadth and the depth of spike-specific TCRs were significantly higher than at day 0 and than in MenACWY recipients. Vaccine-associated CD4 TCRs spanned the whole spike protein, with dominant responses in regions 160-218 and 743-854. Conclusions about previously exposed vaccinees are limited, since just 5 to 7 AZD1222 recipients were seropositive for SARS-CoV-2 at baseline. Epitopes outside the regions mutated in the B.1.351 and B.1.1.7 variants were reportedly recognized by nearly half of the unique spike-specific TCRs. Most participants were white British and females outnumbered males, and the authors suggested that clonal diversity may have been underestimated. The 56-69-year group was small, and its depth increase did not reach significance, likely because of low power. Because no day 14 peak-response samples were available, repertoires were characterized only after the peak T cell response.

What the time point label conveys for this sample: baseline before first vaccination. Samples from vaccinated people were obtained from the UK trials COV001 and COV002, which included a single-blind randomized controlled phase 2/3 trial of AZD1222 (ChAdOx1 nCoV-19) in healthy adults. For TCRbeta chain sequencing, PBMC samples from trial participants were taken at day 0 and at day 28 after the second dose. The CDR3 regions of human TCRbeta chains were analyzed by immunosequencing. Concerning the study's data processing: Repertoire TCRs were checked for matches against a reference library of SARS-CoV-2-specific TCRs that had been generated using the MIRA antigen-specificity platform. Breadth meant the fraction of unique TCRs that were SARS-CoV-2-associated, whereas depth meant the fraction of total T cells that were SARS-CoV-2-associated. Using the MIRA data, each spike-specific TCR was mapped to the spike region that the TCR reacts to and placed in a CD4 or CD8 class. Log10-transformed breadth and depth values were compared by one-way ANOVA with Sidak's multiple comparisons tests. TCRdb limited this immuneACCESS table to in-frame rearrangements with V and J called. A share of clones is missing; checked studies link under half to unresolved V genes, and the rest is unexplained. V, J and clone size derive from that table, while D and trimming were established from the DNA sequence. This sample lists about 130,000 clones; about 87% were detected once. Together, the top ten hold about 10% of the sample.

Of note for this clone: Its antigen is not yet known. No base quality values were provided; no much bigger clone lies one nucleotide off.

V is reduced by 4 bases and J by 1 base, leaving a spacing of 10 bases between them. The germline V gene (reference sequence) supplies CDR1 MNHNY and CDR2 SVGAGI. From the cysteine up to the phenylalanine, the CDR3 has a length of 14 residues. Just CDR3 DNA is preserved here, 42 bases in frame from base 1. The receptor was isolated from an adult in good health. This material consisted of peripheral blood, taken on day 0 of AZD1222 vaccination. The chain is encoded by TRBV6-6 joined to TRBJ1-1, with the D gene not clear enough to name. Read as DNA, the sequence is TGTGCCAGCAGTTTTTCTAGGGCGAACACTGAAGCTTTCTTT. It encodes CASSFSRANTEAFF.